These 13 T cell receptor beta chains were sequenced from one sample in a study of cytomegalovirus exposure and HLA in healthy donors. Produced via immunoSEQ multiplex PCR; TCRdb's table is partial and in-frame only. The profile covers about 50,000 clones, with 93% appearing a single time and under 2% taken by the ten largest. Sequencing was carried out using PBMCs. Receptors were obtained from a woman aged 18-35 years in good health and CMV-seropositive.

In its sample, this clone was seen once. This rearrangement joins TRBV14 to TRBJ2-7, with D possibly TRBD2 on 6 matching bases. The CDR3 loop spans 15 amino acids. CDR1 and CDR2 from the germline V gene are SGHDN and FVKESK. Trimming cost V 3 bases and J 1 base, with 13 bases left between them. The CDR3 DNA reads TGTGCCAGCAGCCACCCGGACGGGGGATCCTACGAGCAGTACTTC. Translating it yields CASSHPDGGSYEQYF.

The V call is TRBV6-6, the J call TRBJ2-7; 7 bases align to TRBD1. With 5 bases clipped from V and 0 bases from J, the junction kept 4 bases outside the gene matches. In germline, CDR1 is MNHNY, CDR2 SVGAGI (reference sequence). The CDR3 has 14 residues. CDR3 sequence reads: CASSLRTGSYEQYF. CDR3 bases: TGTGCCAGCAGTCTCAGGACAGGCTCCTACGAGCAGTACTTC.

The chain employs TRBV11-2 and TRBJ2-4; 7 nucleotides match TRBD1. The germline gives CDR1 SGHAT, CDR2 FQNNGV. The ends lost 4 bases at V and 0 bases at J; junction bases unmatched: 3. The CDR3 spans 15 residues. In DNA form, the CDR3 reads TGTGCCAGCAGCTCGGGACAGACAGCCAAAAACATTCAGTACTTC. It encodes CASSSGQTAKNIQYF. Complete variable domain (other parts from reference TRBV11-2 and TRBJ2-4): EAGVAQSPRYKIIEKRQSVAFWCNPISGHATLYWYQQILGQGPKLLIQFQNNGVVDDSQLPKDRFSAERLKGVDSTLKIQPAKLEDSAVYLCASSSGQTAKNIQYFGAGTRLSVL.

The chain uses TRBV19 and TRBJ1-2, with 11 positions matching TRBD1. The CDR3 length is 14 residues. Germline V gene lookup returns CDR1 LNHDA and CDR2 SQIVND (reference sequence). The junction had 3 bases not matched to a gene; V was cut back by 5 bases and J by 4 bases. The CDR3 bases are TGTGCCAGTAGTCCAGGACAGGGGGCCTATGGCTACACCTTC. It is translated as CASSPGQGAYGYTF.

The chain's CDR3 is CASSVAGGAGQPQHF. The CDR3, as DNA: TGTGCCAGCAGCGTAGCTGGGGGGGCGGGACAGCCCCAGCATTTT. The chain links TRBV9 to TRBJ1-5; TRBD1 is a possible D gene (6 bases). This CDR3 spans 15 amino acids. Trimming took off 0 bases at V and 7 bases at J, with 14 bases between the two ends. Germline V gene data show CDR1 as SGDLS and CDR2 as YYNGEE.

This chain joins TRBV6-4 and TRBJ2-2; 9 bases are shared with TRBD1. Germline CDR1 is MRHNA and CDR2 is SNTAGT. Trimming removed 7 bases from V and 4 bases from J; junction bases left unmatched: 7. The CDR3 covers 15 residues. Here the CDR3 DNA reads TGTGCCAGCACCCAGGGACAGGGTGGCACCGGGGAGCTGTTTTTT. Translating gives CASTQGQGGTGELFF.

The chain employs TRBV19 and TRBJ1-4, with a tentative D call TRBD1 (5 bases). Germline V lookup: CDR1 LNHDA, CDR2 SQIVND (reference sequence). The CDR3 has 13 amino acids. The V end lost 6 bases, the J end lost 8 bases, and 13 bases lay between the germline ends. The CDR3 DNA sequence: TGTGCCAGTAGCCCCGACAGAGGAGAAAAACTGTTTTTT. Its protein is CASSPDRGEKLFF.

V and J are TRBV2 and TRBJ2-7, with 7 bases identical to TRBD1. CDR1 and CDR2 (germline): SNHLY, FYNNEI. With 6 bases clipped from V and 3 bases from J, the junction kept 11 bases outside the gene matches. This CDR3 has 15 residues. The CDR3 DNA reads TGTGCCAGCAGGGGAACACAGGGGTTGTACTACGAGCAGTACTTC. It codes for CASRGTQGLYYEQYF.

The rearrangement uses TRBV5-4 and TRBJ2-7; no definite D call. This CDR3 region has 13 residues. Trimming pared 4 bases from V and 6 bases from J, leaving 14 bases between. Per germline, CDR1 SGHNT and CDR2 YYREEE (reference sequence). The CDR3 bases are TGTGCCAGCAGCGCCGACCGAGGAAGCGAGCAGTACTTC. It translates to CASSADRGSEQYF.

This chain uses TRBV6-1 with TRBJ1-2, with TRBD1 as a possible D gene (5 bases). Germline V CDR1 and CDR2: MNHNS, SASEGT. CDR3 length equals 15 residues. V dropped 0 bases and J dropped 4 bases, with 12 bases sitting between them. The CDR3 loop is CASSEARQGSYGYTF. The DNA for the CDR3 is TGTGCCAGCAGTGAAGCTCGGCAGGGTTCCTATGGCTACACCTTC.

The gene calls are TRBV10-3 and TRBJ2-4, with 7 bases matching TRBD2. Trimming cost V 2 bases and J 6 bases; bases outside gene matches: 10. This CDR3 has 16 amino acids. Germline-derived CDR1 and CDR2 are ENHRY and SYGVKD. CDR3 sequence reads: CAISEGPRTGGNIQYF. CDR3 sequence (DNA): TGTGCCATCAGTGAGGGGCCGCGGACGGGAGGAAACATTCAGTACTTC.

Remarks on this clone: A junction end diverges from the germline sequence, so it may reflect a read error. The CDR3 here is CASSHSTRDRGYEQYF. The CDR3 DNA reads as TGTGCCAGCAGTCACTCCACCCGGGACAGGGGATATGAGCAGTACTTC. The J gene is TRBJ2-7, the V gene TRBV6-5; 10 bases align to TRBD1. The CDR3 runs to 16 residues. From germline, CDR1 is MNHEY and CDR2 SVGAGI.

The chain links TRBV28 to TRBJ1-2; TRBD1 matches 9 bases. The CDR3 runs to 16 residues. CDR1 is MDHEN and CDR2 is SYDVKM in the germline V gene. V lost 7 bases, J lost 4 bases, and 13 bases stayed unmatched. CDR3 in DNA: TGTGCCAGCACCCTCCGGGACAGGGTAACTGGCTATGGCTACACCTTC. It encodes CASTLRDRVTGYGYTF.